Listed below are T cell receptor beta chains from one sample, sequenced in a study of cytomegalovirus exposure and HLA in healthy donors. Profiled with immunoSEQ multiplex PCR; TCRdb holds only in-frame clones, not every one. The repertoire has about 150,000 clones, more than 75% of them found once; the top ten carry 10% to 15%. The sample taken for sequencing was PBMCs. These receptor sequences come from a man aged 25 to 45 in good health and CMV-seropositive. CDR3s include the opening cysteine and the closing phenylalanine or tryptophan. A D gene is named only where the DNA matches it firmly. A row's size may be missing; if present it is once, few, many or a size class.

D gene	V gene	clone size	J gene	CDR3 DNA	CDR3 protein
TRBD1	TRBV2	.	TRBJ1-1	TGTGCCAGCAGTGAACGACAGGGTAATGAAGCTTTCTTT	CASSERQGNEAFF
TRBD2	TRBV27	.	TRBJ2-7	TGTGCCAGCAGTTTGGAGATAGCGGGAGTCTACGAGCAGTACTTC	CASSLEIAGVYEQYF
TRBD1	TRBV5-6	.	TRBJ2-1	TGTGCCAGCAGCATTGGACAGGGTGAGCAGTTCTTC	CASSIGQGEQFF
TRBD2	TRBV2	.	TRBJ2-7	TGTGCCAGCTACGACGGGACTAGCGGGAGGGCCGGGTCCTCCTACGAGCAGTACTTC	CASYDGTSGRAGSSYEQYF
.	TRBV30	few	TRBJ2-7	TGTGCCTGGAGTGCAGGGTGGACCTACGAGCAGTACTTC	CAWSAGWTYEQYF
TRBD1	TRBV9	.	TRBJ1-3	TGTGCCAGCAGCGCACGACAGGGAGACTCTGGAAACACCATATATTTT	CASSARQGDSGNTIYF
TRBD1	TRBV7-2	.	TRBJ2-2	TGTGCCAGCAGCTACTGGACAGGCTCCACCGGGGAGCTGTTTTTT	CASSYWTGSTGELFF
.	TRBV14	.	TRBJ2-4	TGTGCCAGCAGCCACGACTATGCCAAAAACATTCAGTACTTC	CASSHDYAKNIQYF
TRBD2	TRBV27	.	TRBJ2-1	TGTGCCAGCACCTCCCAGAGCGGGAGCCGTGAGCAGTTCTTC	CASTSQSGSREQFF
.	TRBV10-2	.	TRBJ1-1	TGCGCCAGCCAACAAATCACAGGGTCCACTGAAGCTTTCTTT	CASQQITGSTEAFF
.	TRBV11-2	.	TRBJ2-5	TGTGCCAGCAGCAAAACAGGGGACTTCTCGTGGGCGAACCAAGAGACCCAGTACTTC	CASSKTGDFSWANQETQYF
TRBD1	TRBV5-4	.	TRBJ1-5	TGTGCCAGCAGCAAAGGGACAGGGGGCTTTGGAGGCAATCAGCCCCAGCATTTT	CASSKGTGGFGGNQPQHF
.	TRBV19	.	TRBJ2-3	TGTGCCAGTAGTATGTCTGGGGGCGTCGGCACAGATACGCAGTATTTT	CASSMSGGVGTDTQYF